One and the same sample provided the 15 T cell receptor beta chains below, sequenced in a study of T cell responses to AZD1222 COVID-19 vaccine. Assay used: immunoSEQ multiplex PCR; TCRdb lists only in-frame clones, some missing. Of fewer than 130,000 clones listed, less than 95% are singletons. Sequencing was performed on peripheral blood, taken 28 days after the second AZD1222 dose. These receptors came from an adult who received the AZD1222 COVID-19 vaccine.

The CDR3 DNA follows: TGCGCCAGCAGGGATAGCCCTCTCGACACCGGGGAGCTGTTTTTT. Translated, it gives CASRDSPLDTGELFF. This chain links TRBV4-1 with TRBJ2-2; D ambiguous. V was pared by 6 bases and J by 3 bases, with 14 bases between. The germline V gene has CDR1 MGHRA and CDR2 YSYEKL. This CDR3 comprises 15 residues.

This chain uses TRBV25-1 with TRBJ1-2; D is possibly TRBD1 (5 bases). The CDR3 has 12 amino acids. Trimming took 5 bases from V and 6 from J, leaving 10 bases between them. Germline CDR1 MGHDK, CDR2 SYGVNS. CDR3 bases: TGTGCCAGCAGTATCCAGGGCAATGGCTACACCTTC. Translating it yields CASSIQGNGYTF.

V usage is TRBV10-2 and J usage is TRBJ1-5; no reliable D call. CDR1 is WSHSY, CDR2 SAAADI, per germline. This CDR3 spans 16 amino acids. V was clipped by 1 base and J by 8 bases, with 18 bases between them. DNA of the CDR3: TGCGCCAGCAGTGAGTTCAGAGAAATCTTCCGGGAGCCCCAGCATTTT. Its protein product is CASSEFREIFREPQHF.

The chain uses TRBV12-3 or TRBV12-4 and TRBJ1-5, with D unclear. Trimming stripped 8 bases from V and 11 bases from J, with 13 bases between. This CDR3 has 11 amino acids. As DNA, the CDR3 is TGTGCCAGCGGTCATCCGGGATCCCAGCATTTT. Translating gives CASGHPGSQHF.

This chain links TRBV18 with TRBJ1-1, with D tentatively TRBD1 (6 bases). CDR1 is KGHSH, CDR2 LQKENI, per germline. With 1 base removed from V and 0 bases from J, the gap between germline ends came to 12 bases. This CDR3 has 16 residues. This CDR3 reads CASSPLPGTLNTEAFF. The CDR3 region has the DNA TGTGCCAGCTCACCACTGCCAGGGACATTGAACACTGAAGCTTTCTTT.

The V gene is TRBV6-5, the J gene TRBJ1-3; 8 bases match TRBD1. The germline V gene has CDR1 MNHEY and CDR2 SVGAGI. After removal of 6 bases from V and 0 bases from J, the junction contained 4 bases not matched to a gene. The CDR3 has 15 residues. The CDR3 reads CASRPDRGSGNTIYF. The CDR3 nucleotides are TGTGCCAGCAGACCCGACAGGGGCTCTGGAAACACCATATATTTT.

The chain recombines TRBV15 with TRBJ1-1, with 8 positions matching TRBD1. The CDR3 loop spans 15 amino acids. J lost 5 bases, V lost 3 bases, and 8 bases had no gene match. Germline V gives CDR1 LNHNV, CDR2 YYDKDF (reference sequence). For the CDR3, the DNA is TGTGCCACCAGCAGCCCACAGGGGGATTGGACTGAAGCTTTCTTT. Protein: CATSSPQGDWTEAFF. The entire variable domain, with the rest obtained from reference TRBV15 and TRBJ1-1, is as follows: DAMVIQNPRYQVTQFGKPVTLSCSQTLNHNVMYWYQQKSSQAPKLLFHYYDKDFNNEADTPDNFQSRRPNTSFCFLDIRSPGLGDTAMYLCATSSPQGDWTEAFFGQGTRLTVV.

The CDR3, as DNA: TGTGCCTGGAGTGTACGAAGAGCTGGGGCGGGGGGTGAAGCTTTCTTT. This gives the protein CAWSVRRAGAGGEAFF. The V gene is TRBV30, the J gene TRBJ1-1; D is possibly TRBD1 (5 bases). The CDR3 runs to 16 residues. The germline gives CDR1 GTSNPN, CDR2 SVGIG (reference sequence). V was clipped by 0 bases and J by 7 bases, with 21 bases between them.

This rearrangement joins TRBV27 to TRBJ2-2, with no clear D. V gave up 3 bases and J gave up 4 bases, with 3 bases separating them. The CDR3 spans 12 residues. The germline V gene encodes CDR1 MNHEY and CDR2 SMNVEV (reference sequence). Here the CDR3 reads CASSFSTGELFF. DNA of the CDR3: TGTGCCAGCAGTTTCAGCACCGGGGAGCTGTTTTTT.

The chain couples TRBV7-9 to TRBJ1-4; D may be TRBD1 (6 bases). This CDR3 has 15 amino acids. Trimming stripped 1 base from V and 4 bases from J, with 10 bases between. Looked up from germline, CDR1 is SEHNR and CDR2 is FQNEAQ (reference sequence). This CDR3 reads CASSLEQGSNEKLFF. The DNA for the CDR3 is TGTGCCAGCAGCTTAGAGCAGGGGAGTAATGAAAAACTGTTTTTT.

The genes are TRBV19 and TRBJ1-2, with a weak D call TRBD1 (6 bases). Germline V gene lookup returns CDR1 LNHDA and CDR2 SQIVND (reference sequence). V gave up 4 bases and J gave up 7 bases, with 25 bases separating them. This CDR3 comprises 17 residues. The CDR3 DNA follows: TGTGCCAGTAGTAATCTACGACCGAAACAGGGAACGATTGGCTACACCTTC. It encodes CASSNLRPKQGTIGYTF.

In DNA form, the CDR3 reads TGTGCCAGCAGTGAGAGACGGGACAGCGGAATAAATCAGCCCCAGCATTTT. This translates into CASSERRDSGINQPQHF. V and J are TRBV27 and TRBJ1-5, with TRBD1 identical over 7 bases. This CDR3 contains 17 residues. V lost 5 bases, J lost 4 bases, and 14 bases stayed unmatched. The germline gives CDR1 MNHEY, CDR2 SMNVEV (reference sequence).

V usage is TRBV7-6 and J usage is TRBJ1-3; D gene unclear. V was shortened by 1 base and J by 0 bases, with 7 bases between the two germline ends. CDR1 SGHVS and CDR2 FNYEAQ come from the germline V gene. The length of the CDR3 is 15 residues. The CDR3 DNA follows: TGTGCCAGCAGCTTAGACTTACTCTCTGGAAACACCATATATTTT. Translated: CASSLDLLSGNTIYF.

V and J are TRBV29-1 and TRBJ2-3; 7 bases agree with TRBD2. V lost 4 bases to trimming and J lost 2 bases; unmatched junction nucleotides: 6. The germline V gene has CDR1 SQVTM and CDR2 ANQGSEA. The CDR3 runs to 14 residues. This CDR3 reads CSVGGGPVTDTQYF. The CDR3 region has the DNA TGCAGCGTTGGGGGGGGTCCTGTCACAGATACGCAGTATTTT.

In its sample, this clone was seen once. This chain uses TRBV12-3 or TRBV12-4 with TRBJ2-1; D remains unclear. This CDR3 contains 13 residues. Trimming took 2 bases from V and 4 from J, leaving 6 bases between them. CDR3 protein: CASSLSVYNEQFF. In nucleotides, the CDR3 is TGTGCCAGCAGTTTATCCGTATACAATGAGCAGTTCTTC.